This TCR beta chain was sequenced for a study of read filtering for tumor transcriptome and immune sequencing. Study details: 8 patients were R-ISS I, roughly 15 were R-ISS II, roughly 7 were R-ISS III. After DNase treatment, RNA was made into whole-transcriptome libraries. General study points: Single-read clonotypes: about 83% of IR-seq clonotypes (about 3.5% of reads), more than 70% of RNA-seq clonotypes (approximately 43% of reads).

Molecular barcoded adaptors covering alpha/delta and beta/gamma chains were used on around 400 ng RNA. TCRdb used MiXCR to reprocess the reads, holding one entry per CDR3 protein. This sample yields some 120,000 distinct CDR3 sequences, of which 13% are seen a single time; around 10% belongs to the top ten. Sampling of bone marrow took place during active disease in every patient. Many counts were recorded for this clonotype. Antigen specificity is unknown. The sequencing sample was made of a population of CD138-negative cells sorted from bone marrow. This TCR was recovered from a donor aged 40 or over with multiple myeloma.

CDR3 sequence: CSVEEGAETQYF. The CDR3 DNA sequence: TGCAGCGTTGAAGAGGGGGCAGAGACCCAGTACTTC. The chain couples TRBV29-1 to TRBJ2-5, with D possibly TRBD1 on 6 matching bases. The germline V and J ends were trimmed by 0 bases and 4 bases, with 6 bases remaining between them. The CDR3 length is 12 residues. CDR1 and CDR2 (germline): SQVTM, ANQGSEA.